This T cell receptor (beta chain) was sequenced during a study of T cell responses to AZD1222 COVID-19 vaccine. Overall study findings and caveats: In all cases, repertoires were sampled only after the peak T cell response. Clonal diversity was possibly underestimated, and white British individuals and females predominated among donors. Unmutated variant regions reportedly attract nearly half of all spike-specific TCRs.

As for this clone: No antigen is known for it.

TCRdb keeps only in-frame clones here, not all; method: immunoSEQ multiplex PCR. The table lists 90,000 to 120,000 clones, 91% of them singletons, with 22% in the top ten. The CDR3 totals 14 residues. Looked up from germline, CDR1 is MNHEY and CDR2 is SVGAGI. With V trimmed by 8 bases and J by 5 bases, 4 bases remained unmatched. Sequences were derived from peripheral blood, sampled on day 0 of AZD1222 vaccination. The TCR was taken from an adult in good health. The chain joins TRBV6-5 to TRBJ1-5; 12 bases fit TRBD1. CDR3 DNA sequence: TGTGCCAGCGGGGGACAGGGGGCGTATCAGCCCCAGCATTTT. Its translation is CASGGQGAYQPQHF.